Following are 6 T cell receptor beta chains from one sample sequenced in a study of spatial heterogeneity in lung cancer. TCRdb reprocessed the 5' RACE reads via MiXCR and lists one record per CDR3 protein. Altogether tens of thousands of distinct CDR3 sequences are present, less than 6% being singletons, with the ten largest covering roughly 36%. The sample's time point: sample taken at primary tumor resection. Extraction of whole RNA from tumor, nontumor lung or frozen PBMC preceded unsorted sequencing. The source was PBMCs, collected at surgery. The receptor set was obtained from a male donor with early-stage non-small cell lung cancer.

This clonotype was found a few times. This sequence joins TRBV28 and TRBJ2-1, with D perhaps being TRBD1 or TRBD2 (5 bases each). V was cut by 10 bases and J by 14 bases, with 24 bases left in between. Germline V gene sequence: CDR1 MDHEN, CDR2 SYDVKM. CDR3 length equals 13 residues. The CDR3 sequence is CATLGDRSRSEFF. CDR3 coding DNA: TGTGCCACCCTCGGGGACCGCTCTCGTTCGGAGTTCTTC.

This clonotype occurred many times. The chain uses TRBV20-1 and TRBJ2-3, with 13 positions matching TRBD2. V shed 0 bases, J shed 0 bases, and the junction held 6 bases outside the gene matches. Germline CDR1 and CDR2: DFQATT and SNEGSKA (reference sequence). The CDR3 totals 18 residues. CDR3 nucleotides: TGCAGTGCTAGAGACAATCCGGGACTAGCGGGGAGCACAGATACGCAGTATTTT. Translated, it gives CSARDNPGLAGSTDTQYF.

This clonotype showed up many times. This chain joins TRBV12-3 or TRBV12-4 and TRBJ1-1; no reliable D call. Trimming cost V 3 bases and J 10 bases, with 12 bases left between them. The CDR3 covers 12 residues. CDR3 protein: CASSFSRVGAFF. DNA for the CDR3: TGTGCCAGCAGTTTCAGTAGGGTTGGAGCTTTCTTT.

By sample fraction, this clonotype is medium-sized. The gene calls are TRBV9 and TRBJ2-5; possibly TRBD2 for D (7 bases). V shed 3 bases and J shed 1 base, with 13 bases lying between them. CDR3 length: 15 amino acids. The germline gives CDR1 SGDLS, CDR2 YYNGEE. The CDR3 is CASSGIGGPQETQYF. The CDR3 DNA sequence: TGTGCCAGCAGCGGAATCGGGGGGCCCCAAGAGACCCAGTACTTC.

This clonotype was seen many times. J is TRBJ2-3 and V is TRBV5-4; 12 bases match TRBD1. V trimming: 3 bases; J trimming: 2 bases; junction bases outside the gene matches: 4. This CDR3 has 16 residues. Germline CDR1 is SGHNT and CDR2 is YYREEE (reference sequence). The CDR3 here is CASSSGTGGSTDTQYF. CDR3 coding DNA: TGTGCCAGCAGCTCCGGGACAGGGGGCTCCACAGATACGCAGTATTTT. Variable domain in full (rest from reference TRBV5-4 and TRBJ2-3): ETGVTQSPTHLIKTRGQQVTLRCSSQSGHNTVSWYQQALGQGPQFIFQYYREEENGRGNFPPRFSGLQFPNYSSELNVNALELDDSALYLCASSSGTGGSTDTQYFGPGTRLTVL.

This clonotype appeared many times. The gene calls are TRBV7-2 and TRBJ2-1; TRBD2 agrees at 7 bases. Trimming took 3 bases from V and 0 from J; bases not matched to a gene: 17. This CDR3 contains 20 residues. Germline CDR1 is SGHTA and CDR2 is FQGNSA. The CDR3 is CASSLGQFIAGSSSYNEQFF. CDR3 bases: TGTGCCAGCAGCTTGGGGCAGTTTATAGCGGGCAGTAGCTCCTACAATGAGCAGTTCTTC.